This T cell receptor (beta chain) was captured by sequencing in a study of T cell responses to AZD1222 COVID-19 vaccine. A remark on this clone: This likely comes from a read error, as the CDR3 has no conserved phenylalanine or tryptophan at its end. No DNA is shown, since the ends of the CDR3 on it are uncertain; the CDR3 is the one TCRdb lists.

Libraries were prepared by immunoSEQ multiplex PCR; TCRdb keeps only in-frame clonotypes and omits some of them. Here the sample spans about 100,000 clones, 80% to 90% being singletons. The clonotype was recovered from an adult in good health. This specimen consisted of peripheral blood, obtained on day 0 of MenACWY control vaccination.

CDR3 sequence: CASSNQDRG. This chain links TRBV21-1 with TRBJ1-1; TRBD1 is the table's D call, not checked against the DNA. TRBV21-1 is annotated as a pseudogene. Counting both end residues, the CDR3 totals 9 amino acids.